The 4 T cell receptor beta chains reported below all come from one sample, sequenced in a study of blood T cell repertoires in COVID-19. Only in-frame clones appear in the TCRdb table, and some are missing; sequencing was by immunoSEQ multiplex PCR. The data show more than 200,000 clones, with about 85% seen just once and under 5.5% held by the top ten. Sequencing input: peripheral blood. Receptors were obtained from a man in his fifties or sixties with acute or convalescent COVID-19.

This clone was seen just once. An end of the junction does not agree with germline; a read error may underlie this. This sequence joins TRBV6-2 or TRBV6-3 and TRBJ2-7, with 10 bases lining up with TRBD2. The CDR3 totals 13 residues. Germline V lookup: CDR1 MNHEY, CDR2 SVGEGT. CDR3 amino acids: CASSYPSTSGAAF. Here the CDR3 DNA reads TGTGCCAGCAGTTACCCATCCACTAGCGGGGCGGCGTTC.

The V gene is TRBV10-3, the J gene TRBJ2-3, with 9 bases that match TRBD2. The length of the CDR3 is 14 residues. Per germline, CDR1 ENHRY and CDR2 SYGVKD. With 6 bases clipped from V and 5 bases from J, the junction kept 6 bases outside the gene matches. The CDR3 bases are TGTGCCATCAGGCTAGCGGGGACCGGAGATACGCAGTATTTT. It yields the protein CAIRLAGTGDTQYF.

This clone was seen only a few times. The chain carries TRBV11-3 and TRBJ2-1; no clear D. The germline V gene has CDR1 SGHNT and CDR2 YENEEA. Trimming removed 5 bases from V and 5 bases from J, with 4 bases in between. CDR3 length equals 11 residues. CDR3 nucleotide sequence: TGTGCCAGCAGCCGCGACAATGAGCAGTTCTTC. Protein product: CASSRDNEQFF.

V gene TRBV7-2 combines with J gene TRBJ2-2; 14 bases are shared with TRBD2. The CDR3 runs 18 residues. Germline V gives CDR1 SGHTA, CDR2 FQGNSA. The V and J ends lost 5 bases and 1 base, in that order; junction bases with no gene match: 6. DNA for the CDR3: TGTGCCAGCAGCCCAAGGACTAGCGGGGGGCTGAACACCGGGGAGCTGTTTTTT. It codes for CASSPRTSGGLNTGELFF. The variable domain in full, with the rest retrieved from reference TRBV7-2 and TRBJ2-2, is GAGVSQSPSNKVTEKGKDVELRCDPISGHTALYWYRQSLGQGLEFLIYFQGNSAPDKSGLPSDRFSAERTGGSVSTLTIQRTQQEDSAVYLCASSPRTSGGLNTGELFFGEGSRLTVL.